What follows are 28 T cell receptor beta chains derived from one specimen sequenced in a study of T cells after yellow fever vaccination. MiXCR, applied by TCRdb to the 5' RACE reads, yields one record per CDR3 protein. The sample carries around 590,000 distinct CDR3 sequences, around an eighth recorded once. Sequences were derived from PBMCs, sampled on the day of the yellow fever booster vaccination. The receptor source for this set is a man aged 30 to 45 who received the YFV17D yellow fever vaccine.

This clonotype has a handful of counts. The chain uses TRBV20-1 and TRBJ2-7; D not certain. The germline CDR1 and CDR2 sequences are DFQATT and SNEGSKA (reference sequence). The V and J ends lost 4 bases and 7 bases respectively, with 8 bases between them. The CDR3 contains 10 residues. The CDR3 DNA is TGCAGTGCTACCCTGGCTGAGCAGTACTTC. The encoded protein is CSATLAEQYF.

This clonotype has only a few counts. The CDR3 region is CASSLVWDSNQPDTQYF. The DNA for the CDR3 is TGTGCCAGCAGCTTAGTTTGGGACAGCAATCAACCAGATACGCAGTATTTT. The chain joins TRBV7-9 to TRBJ2-3; 7 bases line up with TRBD1. This CDR3 contains 17 residues. J lost 4 bases, V lost 1 base, and 11 bases had no gene match. CDR1 and CDR2 from the germline V gene are SEHNR and FQNEAQ (reference sequence).

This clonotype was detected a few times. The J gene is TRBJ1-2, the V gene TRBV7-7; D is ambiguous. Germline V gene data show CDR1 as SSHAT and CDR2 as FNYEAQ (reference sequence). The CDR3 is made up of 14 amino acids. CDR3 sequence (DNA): TGTGCTAGCCCAATTTTTCACCGTAACTATGGCTACACCTTC. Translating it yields CASPIFHRNYGYTF.

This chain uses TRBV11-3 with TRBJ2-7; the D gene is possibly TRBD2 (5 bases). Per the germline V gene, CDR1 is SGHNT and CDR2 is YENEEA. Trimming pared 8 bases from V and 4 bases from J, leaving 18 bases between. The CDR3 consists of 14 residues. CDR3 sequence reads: CASVSRRHLYEQYF. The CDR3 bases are TGTGCCAGCGTCTCCCGGAGGCATCTGTACGAGCAGTACTTC.

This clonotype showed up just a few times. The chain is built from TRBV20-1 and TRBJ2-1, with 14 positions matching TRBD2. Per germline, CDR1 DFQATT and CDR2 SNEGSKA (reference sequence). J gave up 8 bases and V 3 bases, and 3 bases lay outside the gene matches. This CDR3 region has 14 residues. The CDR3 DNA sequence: TGCAGTGCTAGGGGGACTAGCGGGAGAGATGAGCAGTTCTTC. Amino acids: CSARGTSGRDEQFF.

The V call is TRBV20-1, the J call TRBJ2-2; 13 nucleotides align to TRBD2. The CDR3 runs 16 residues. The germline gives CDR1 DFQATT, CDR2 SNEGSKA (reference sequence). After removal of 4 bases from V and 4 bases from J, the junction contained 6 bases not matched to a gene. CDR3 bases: TGCAGTGCTACTACTAGCGGGAGGGAGGGCACCGGGGAGCTGTTTTTT. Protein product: CSATTSGREGTGELFF.

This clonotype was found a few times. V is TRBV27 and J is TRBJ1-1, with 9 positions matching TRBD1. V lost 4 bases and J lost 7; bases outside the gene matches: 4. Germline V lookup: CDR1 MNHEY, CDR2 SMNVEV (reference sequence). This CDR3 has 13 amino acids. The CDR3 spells CASSYRQGVEAFF. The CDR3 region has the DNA TGTGCCAGCAGTTACCGACAGGGGGTTGAAGCTTTCTTT.

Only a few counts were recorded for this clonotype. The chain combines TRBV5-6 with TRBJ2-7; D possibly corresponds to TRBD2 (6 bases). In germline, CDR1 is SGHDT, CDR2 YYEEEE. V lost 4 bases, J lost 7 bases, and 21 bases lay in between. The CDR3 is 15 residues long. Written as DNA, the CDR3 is TGTGCCAGCAGCGCGGGACTCCTGGCAATGGGGGAGCAGTACTTC. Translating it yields CASSAGLLAMGEQYF.

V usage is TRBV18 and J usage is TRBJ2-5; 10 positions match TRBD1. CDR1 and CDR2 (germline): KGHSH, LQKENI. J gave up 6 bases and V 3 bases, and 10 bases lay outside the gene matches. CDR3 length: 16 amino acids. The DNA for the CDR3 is TGTGCCAGCTCACCCCGGGACAGGGGAGGTTTGCAGACCCAGTACTTC. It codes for CASSPRDRGGLQTQYF. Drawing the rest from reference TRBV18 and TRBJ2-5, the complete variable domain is NAGVMQNPRHLVRRRGQEARLRCSPMKGHSHVYWYRQLPEEGLKFMVYLQKENIIDESGMPKERFSAEFPKEGPSILRIQQVVRGDSAAYFCASSPRDRGGLQTQYFGPGTRLLVL.

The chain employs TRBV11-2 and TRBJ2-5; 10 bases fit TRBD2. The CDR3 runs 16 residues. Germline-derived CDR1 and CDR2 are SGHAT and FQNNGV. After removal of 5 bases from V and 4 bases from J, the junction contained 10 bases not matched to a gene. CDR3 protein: CASSPRLAGGRETQYF. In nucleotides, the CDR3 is TGTGCCAGCAGCCCGAGATTAGCGGGAGGCCGAGAGACCCAGTACTTC.

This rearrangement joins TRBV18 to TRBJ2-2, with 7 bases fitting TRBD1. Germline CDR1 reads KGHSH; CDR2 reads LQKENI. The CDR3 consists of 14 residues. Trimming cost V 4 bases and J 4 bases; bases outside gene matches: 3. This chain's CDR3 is CASSRQGSTGELFF. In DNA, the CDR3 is TGTGCCAGCTCACGACAGGGTAGCACCGGGGAGCTGTTTTTT.

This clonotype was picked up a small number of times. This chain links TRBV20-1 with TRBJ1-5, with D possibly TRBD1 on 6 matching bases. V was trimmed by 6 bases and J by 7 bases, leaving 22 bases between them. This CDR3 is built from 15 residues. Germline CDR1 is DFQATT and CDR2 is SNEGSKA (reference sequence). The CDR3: CSAANTGNSGQPQHF. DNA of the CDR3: TGCAGTGCGGCCAACACAGGGAACTCAGGACAGCCCCAGCATTTT.

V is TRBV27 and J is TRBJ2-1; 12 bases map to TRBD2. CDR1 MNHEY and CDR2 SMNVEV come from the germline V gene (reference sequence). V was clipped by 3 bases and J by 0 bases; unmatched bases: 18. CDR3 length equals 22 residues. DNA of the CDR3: TGTGCCAGCAGTTTTTCCGGACTAGCGGGACCCCGCGAGTTTAGCTCCTACAATGAGCAGTTCTTC. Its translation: CASSFSGLAGPREFSSYNEQFF.

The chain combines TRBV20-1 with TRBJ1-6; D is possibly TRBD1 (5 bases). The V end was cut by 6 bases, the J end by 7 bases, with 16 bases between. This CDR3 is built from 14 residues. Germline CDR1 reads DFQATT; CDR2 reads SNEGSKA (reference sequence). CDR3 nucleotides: TGCAGTGCAAGGACATCAGGGATGAATTCACCCCTCCACTTT. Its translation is CSARTSGMNSPLHF.

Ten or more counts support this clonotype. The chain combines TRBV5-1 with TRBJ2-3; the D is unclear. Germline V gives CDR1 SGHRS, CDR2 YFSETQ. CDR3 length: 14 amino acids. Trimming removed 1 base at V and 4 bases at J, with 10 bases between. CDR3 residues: CASSLKADSDTQYF. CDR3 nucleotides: TGCGCCAGCAGCTTGAAGGCAGATTCAGATACGCAGTATTTT.

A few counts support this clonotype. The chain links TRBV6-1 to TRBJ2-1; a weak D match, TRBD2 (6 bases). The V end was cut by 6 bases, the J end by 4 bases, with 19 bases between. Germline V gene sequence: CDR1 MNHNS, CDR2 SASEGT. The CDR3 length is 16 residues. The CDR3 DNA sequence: TGTGCCAGCAGCCGGCTCGCCGGGGGACTTTACAATGAGCAGTTCTTC. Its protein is CASSRLAGGLYNEQFF.

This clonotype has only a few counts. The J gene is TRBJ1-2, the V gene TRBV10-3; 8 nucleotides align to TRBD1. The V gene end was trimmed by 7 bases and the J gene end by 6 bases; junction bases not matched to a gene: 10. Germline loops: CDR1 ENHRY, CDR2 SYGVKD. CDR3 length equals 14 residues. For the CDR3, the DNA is TGTGCCATCAACTCTGGACAGGGTATGGATGGCTACACCTTC. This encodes CAINSGQGMDGYTF.

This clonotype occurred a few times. The CDR3 DNA reads as TGTGCCAGCAGTTTTGCCGGGACGGTCCAGGGTGGCTACACCTTC. It encodes CASSFAGTVQGGYTF. The genes are TRBV28 and TRBJ1-2; D is perhaps TRBD1 (5 bases). Germline CDR1 MDHEN, CDR2 SYDVKM. Trimming pared 3 bases from V and 7 bases from J, leaving 18 bases between. The CDR3 has 15 residues.

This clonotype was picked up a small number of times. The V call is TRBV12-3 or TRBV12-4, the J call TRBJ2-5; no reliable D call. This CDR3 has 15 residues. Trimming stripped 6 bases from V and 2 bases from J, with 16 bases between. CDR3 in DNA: TGTGCCAGCAGGCAAGCCCTCCTTGGGCAAGAGACCCAGTACTTC. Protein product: CASRQALLGQETQYF.

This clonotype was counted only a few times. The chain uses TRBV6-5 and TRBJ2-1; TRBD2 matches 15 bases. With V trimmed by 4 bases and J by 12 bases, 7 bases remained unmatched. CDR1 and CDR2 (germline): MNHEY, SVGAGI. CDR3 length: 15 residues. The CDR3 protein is CASSSPGLAGGGQFF. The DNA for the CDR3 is TGTGCCAGCAGTTCCCCGGGACTAGCGGGAGGAGGGCAGTTCTTC.

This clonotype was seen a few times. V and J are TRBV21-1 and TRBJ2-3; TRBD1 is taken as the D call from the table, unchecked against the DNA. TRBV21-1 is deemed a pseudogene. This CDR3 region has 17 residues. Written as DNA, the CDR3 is TGTGCCAGCAGCAAAGGCCGGGACAGGGGAACGCCAGATACGCAGTATTTT. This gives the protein CASSKGRDRGTPDTQYF.

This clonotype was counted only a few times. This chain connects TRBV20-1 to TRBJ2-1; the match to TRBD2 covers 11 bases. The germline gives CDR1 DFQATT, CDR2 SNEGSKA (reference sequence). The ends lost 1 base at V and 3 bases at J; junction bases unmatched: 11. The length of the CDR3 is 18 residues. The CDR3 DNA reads TGCAGTGCTAGAGGGGAAGGACTAGCGGGCCTAAACTACAATGAGCAGTTCTTC. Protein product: CSARGEGLAGLNYNEQFF.

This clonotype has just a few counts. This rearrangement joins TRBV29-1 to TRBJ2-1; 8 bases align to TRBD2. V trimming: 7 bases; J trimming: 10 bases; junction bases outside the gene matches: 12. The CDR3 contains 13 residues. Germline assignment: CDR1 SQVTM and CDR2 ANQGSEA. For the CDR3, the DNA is TGCAGCGGGACCCAAGCGGGAGCGCGGGAGCAGTTCTTC. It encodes CSGTQAGAREQFF.

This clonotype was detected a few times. This CDR3 reads CASSYGLGTEAFF. The CDR3 coding sequence is TGTGCCAGCAGTTACGGGTTGGGGACTGAAGCTTTCTTT. The chain uses TRBV6-5 and TRBJ1-1; no definite D call. V shed 2 bases and J shed 5 bases, with 9 bases lying between them. The germline gives CDR1 MNHEY, CDR2 SVGAGI. The CDR3 has 13 residues.

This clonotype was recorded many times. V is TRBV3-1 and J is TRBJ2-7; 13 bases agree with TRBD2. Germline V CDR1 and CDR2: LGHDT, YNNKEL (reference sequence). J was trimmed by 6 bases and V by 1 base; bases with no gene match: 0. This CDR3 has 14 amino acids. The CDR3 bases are TGTGCCAGCAGCCAAGGACTAGCGGGGGGCGAGCAGTACTTC. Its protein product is CASSQGLAGGEQYF.

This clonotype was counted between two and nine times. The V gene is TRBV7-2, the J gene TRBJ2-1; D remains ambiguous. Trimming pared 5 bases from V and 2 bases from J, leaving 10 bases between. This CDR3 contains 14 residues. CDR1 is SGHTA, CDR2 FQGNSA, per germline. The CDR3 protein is CASSPLYAYNEQFF. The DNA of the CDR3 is TGTGCCAGCAGCCCCCTCTATGCCTACAATGAGCAGTTCTTC.

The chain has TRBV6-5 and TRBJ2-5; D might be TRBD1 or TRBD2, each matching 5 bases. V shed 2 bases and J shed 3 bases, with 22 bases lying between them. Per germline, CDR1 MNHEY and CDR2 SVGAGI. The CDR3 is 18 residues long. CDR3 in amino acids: CASSYGYSGTLGEETQYF. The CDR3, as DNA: TGTGCCAGCAGTTACGGGTACTCGGGTACACTAGGGGAAGAGACCCAGTACTTC.

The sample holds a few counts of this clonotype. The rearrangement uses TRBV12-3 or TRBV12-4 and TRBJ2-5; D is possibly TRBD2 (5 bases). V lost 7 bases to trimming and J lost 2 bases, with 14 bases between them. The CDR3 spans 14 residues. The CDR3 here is CASNLEGRQETQYF. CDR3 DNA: TGTGCCAGCAACCTAGAGGGAAGACAAGAGACCCAGTACTTC.